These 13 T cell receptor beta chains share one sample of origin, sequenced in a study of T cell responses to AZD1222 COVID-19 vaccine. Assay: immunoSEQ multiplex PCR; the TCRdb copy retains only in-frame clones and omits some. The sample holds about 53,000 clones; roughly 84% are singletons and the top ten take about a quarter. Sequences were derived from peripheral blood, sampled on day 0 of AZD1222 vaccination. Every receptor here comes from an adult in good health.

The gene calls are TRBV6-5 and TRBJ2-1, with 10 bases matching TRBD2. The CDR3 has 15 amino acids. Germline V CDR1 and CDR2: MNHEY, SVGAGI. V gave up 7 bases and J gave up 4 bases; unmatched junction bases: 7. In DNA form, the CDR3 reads TGTGCCAGCAAATTGACTAGCGGGTCTTACAATGAGCAGTTCTTC. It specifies CASKLTSGSYNEQFF.

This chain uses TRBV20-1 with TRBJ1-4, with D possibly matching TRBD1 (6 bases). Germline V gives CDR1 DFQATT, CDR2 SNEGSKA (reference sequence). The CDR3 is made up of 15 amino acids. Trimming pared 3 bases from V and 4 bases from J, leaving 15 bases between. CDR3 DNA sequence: TGCAGTGCTAGTGTCGCCGGGACACATAATGAAAAACTGTTTTTT. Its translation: CSASVAGTHNEKLFF.

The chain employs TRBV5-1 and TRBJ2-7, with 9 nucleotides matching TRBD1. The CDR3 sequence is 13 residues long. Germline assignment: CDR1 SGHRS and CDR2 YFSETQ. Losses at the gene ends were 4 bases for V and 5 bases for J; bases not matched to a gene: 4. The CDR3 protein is CASSGTGMDEQYF. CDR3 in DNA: TGCGCCAGCAGCGGGACAGGGATGGACGAGCAGTACTTC.

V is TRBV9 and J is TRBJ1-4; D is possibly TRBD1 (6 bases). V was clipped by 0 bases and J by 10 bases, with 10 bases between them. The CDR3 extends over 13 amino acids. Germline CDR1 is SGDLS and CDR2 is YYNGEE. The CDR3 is CASSVEGEGKLFF. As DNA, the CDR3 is TGTGCCAGCAGCGTAGAGGGGGAGGGAAAACTGTTTTTT.

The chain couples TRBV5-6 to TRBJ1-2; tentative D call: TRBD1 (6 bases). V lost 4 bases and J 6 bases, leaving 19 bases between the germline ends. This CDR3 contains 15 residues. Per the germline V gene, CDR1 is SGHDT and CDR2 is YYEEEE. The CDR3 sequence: CASSPSLSQGHGYTF. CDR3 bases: TGTGCCAGCAGCCCATCCTTATCCCAGGGGCATGGCTACACCTTC.

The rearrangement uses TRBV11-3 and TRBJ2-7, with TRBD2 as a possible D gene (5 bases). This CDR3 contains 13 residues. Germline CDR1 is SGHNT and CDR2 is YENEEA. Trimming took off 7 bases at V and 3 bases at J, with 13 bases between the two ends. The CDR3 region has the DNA TGTGCCAGCACCGACTCCACTAGCTACGAGCAGTACTTC. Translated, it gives CASTDSTSYEQYF.

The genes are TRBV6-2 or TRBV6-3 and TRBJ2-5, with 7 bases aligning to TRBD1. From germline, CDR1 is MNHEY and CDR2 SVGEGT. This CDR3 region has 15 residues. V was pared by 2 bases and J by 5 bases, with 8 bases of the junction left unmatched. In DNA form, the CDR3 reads TGTGCCAGCAGTTACCTCTCGACAGGGCTGGAGACCCAGTACTTC. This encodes CASSYLSTGLETQYF.

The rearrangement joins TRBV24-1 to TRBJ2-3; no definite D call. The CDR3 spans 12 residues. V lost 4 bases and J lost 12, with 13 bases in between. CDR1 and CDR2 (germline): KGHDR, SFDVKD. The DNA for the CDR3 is TGTGCCACCAGTGAATCGGACCTCAGTCAGTATTTT. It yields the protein CATSESDLSQYF.

CDR3 protein: CASSDGGESTEAFF. The CDR3 region has the DNA TGCGCCAGCAGTGATGGGGGGGAAAGCACTGAAGCTTTCTTT. This chain uses TRBV10-2 with TRBJ1-1; tentative D call: TRBD1 (5 bases). The CDR3 runs 14 residues. The V end lost 3 bases, the J end lost 4 bases, and 12 bases lay between the germline ends. CDR1 is WSHSY, CDR2 SAAADI, per germline.

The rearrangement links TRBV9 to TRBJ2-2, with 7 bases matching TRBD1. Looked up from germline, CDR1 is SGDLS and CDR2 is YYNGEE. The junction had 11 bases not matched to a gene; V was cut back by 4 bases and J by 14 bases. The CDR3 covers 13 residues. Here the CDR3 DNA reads TGTGCCAGCAGCAAAGCCCCGACAGGGAGTCTGTTTTTT. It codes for CASSKAPTGSLFF.

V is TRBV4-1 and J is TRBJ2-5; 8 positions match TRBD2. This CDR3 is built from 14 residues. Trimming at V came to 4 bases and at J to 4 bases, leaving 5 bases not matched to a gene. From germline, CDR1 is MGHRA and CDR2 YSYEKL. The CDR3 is CASSLAGPGETQYF. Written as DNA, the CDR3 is TGCGCCAGCAGCCTAGCGGGGCCTGGAGAGACCCAGTACTTC.

CDR3 sequence reads: CASSRQGLSNQPQHF. CDR3 nucleotide sequence: TGTGCCAGCAGTCGCCAGGGGTTAAGCAATCAGCCCCAGCATTTT. The V call is TRBV6-5, the J call TRBJ1-5; D is perhaps TRBD1 (6 bases). The germline gives CDR1 MNHEY, CDR2 SVGAGI. This CDR3 has 15 residues. Trimming removed 5 bases at V and 1 base at J, with 12 bases between.

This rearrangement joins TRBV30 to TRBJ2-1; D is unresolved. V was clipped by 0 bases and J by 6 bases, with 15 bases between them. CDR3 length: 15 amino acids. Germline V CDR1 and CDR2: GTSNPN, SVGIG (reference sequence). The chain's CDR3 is CAWSVPSKSPNEQFF. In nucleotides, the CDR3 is TGTGCCTGGAGTGTACCCTCGAAATCGCCCAATGAGCAGTTCTTC.